Following are 2 T cell receptor beta chains from one sample sequenced in a study of cytomegalovirus exposure and HLA in healthy donors. PCR was performed using 60 Vbeta and 13 Jbeta primers. The method was immunoSEQ multiplex PCR; TCRdb's version includes in-frame clones alone and lacks a portion of them. This table has 100,000 to 150,000 clones, around 86% appearing once. Sample: PBMCs. These receptors were taken from a woman aged 45-59 years in good health and CMV-seropositive.

Note on this clone: A read error may produce the germline difference seen at one junction end. This rearrangement joins TRBV6-1 to TRBJ1-5; the D gene is possibly TRBD1 (6 bases). This CDR3 is 15 amino acids long. Germline V gives CDR1 MNHNS, CDR2 SASEGT. CDR3 loop: CASSEGGGQDQPQHF. The CDR3 coding sequence is TGTGCCAGCAGCGAAGGGGGGGGGCAGGATCAGCCCCAGCATTTT.

In its sample, this clone was seen a few times. The rearrangement links TRBV6-5 to TRBJ2-1; TRBD2 might be the D (6 bases). Germline CDR1 and CDR2: MNHEY and SVGAGI. V lost 11 bases and J lost 7, with 12 bases in between. The length of the CDR3 is 11 residues. CDR3 coding DNA: TGTGCCGCGGGGCCGGGGAATGAGCAGTTCTTC. Amino acids: CAAGPGNEQFF.